The 7 T cell receptor beta chains given below trace back to one sample, sequenced in a study of early T cells in non-severe SARS-CoV-2 infection. TCRdb re-called the 5' RACE reads through MiXCR, storing one row per CDR3 protein. The sample holds about 83,000 distinct CDR3 sequences, over 13% seen once. Sequencing was done on a sample of whole blood. The source of these receptors is an adult who was a healthcare worker with PCR-confirmed SARS-CoV-2 infection or an uninfected control (not recorded which).

The table lists this clonotype with many counts. The chain joins TRBV10-3 to TRBJ1-5, with a tentative D call TRBD1 (5 bases). V was pared by 10 bases and J by 3 bases, with 10 bases between. Germline V gene data show CDR1 as ENHRY and CDR2 as SYGVKD. The CDR3 is made up of 12 amino acids. CDR3 bases: TGTGCCAGCGGGGGAGACAATCAGCCCCAGCATTTT. Amino acid sequence: CASGGDNQPQHF.

This clonotype was seen repeatedly, ten times or more. V is TRBV11-2 and J is TRBJ2-7, with a tentative D call TRBD2 (6 bases). The CDR3 has 15 residues. Germline V gene data show CDR1 as SGHAT and CDR2 as FQNNGV. The V and J ends lost 5 bases and 0 bases respectively, with 14 bases between them. The CDR3 region has the DNA TGTGCCAGCAGCGTGATGGGGGGTTACTCCTACGAGCAGTACTTC. Its protein product is CASSVMGGYSYEQYF.

The sample holds a few counts of this clonotype. The rearrangement links TRBV20-1 to TRBJ2-3; TRBD1 might be the D (5 bases). Trimming shortened V by 5 bases and J by 0 bases, and 12 bases separated the two germline ends. The CDR3 runs 14 residues. Germline V CDR1 and CDR2: DFQATT, SNEGSKA (reference sequence). The CDR3 region is CSAVQETSTDTQYF. The CDR3 nucleotides read TGCAGTGCTGTACAGGAGACTAGCACAGATACGCAGTATTTT.

This clonotype has a handful of counts. V usage is TRBV12-3 or TRBV12-4 and J usage is TRBJ2-3, with TRBD2 matching over 7 bases. CDR3 length equals 15 residues. J was trimmed by 4 bases and V by 4 bases; bases with no gene match: 8. DNA of the CDR3: TGTGCCAGCAGTTCACGGGAGGTCACAGCAGATACGCAGTATTTT. It specifies CASSSREVTADTQYF.

This rearrangement joins TRBV11-2 to TRBJ1-2; D remains unclear. The CDR3 contains 13 residues. V was shortened by 1 base and J by 4 bases, with 7 bases between the two germline ends. The germline gives CDR1 SGHAT, CDR2 FQNNGV. CDR3 DNA: TGTGCCAGCAGCTTAGGAGCCAGCTATGGCTACACCTTC. Translated, it gives CASSLGASYGYTF.

The CDR3 reads CASRKLYREKKGKLFF. The CDR3, as DNA: TGTGCCAGCAGAAAACTTTACAGGGAGAAAAAAGGAAAACTGTTTTTT. The rearrangement joins TRBV6-1 to TRBJ1-4; D is perhaps TRBD1 (6 bases). This CDR3 is built from 16 residues. Germline values: CDR1 MNHNS, CDR2 SASEGT. With 6 bases removed from V and 10 bases from J, the gap between germline ends came to 24 bases.

The J gene is TRBJ2-7, the V gene TRBV6-2 or TRBV6-3; 8 bases match TRBD1. The CDR3 extends over 16 amino acids. Germline CDR1 and CDR2: MNHEY and SVGEGT. The J segment lost 3 bases and the V segment lost 0 bases, leaving 7 bases of the junction unmatched. The CDR3 spells CASSYSIRTGHYEQYF. CDR3 bases: TGTGCCAGCAGTTACTCGATTAGGACAGGGCACTACGAGCAGTACTTC.